The 24 T cell receptor beta chains below come from one sample, sequenced in a study of identical twins. MiXCR was run by TCRdb on the 5' RACE reads, yielding one entry per CDR3 protein. Counted here are some 1,600,000 distinct CDR3 sequences, roughly 35% occurring once; the ten biggest clones make up over 0.25%. The material sequenced was cord blood. Every receptor here comes from a newborn girl in good health.

The rearrangement links TRBV12-3 or TRBV12-4 to TRBJ1-4; no firm D call. There are 17 residues in the CDR3. The ends were cut back, 3 bases at V and 0 bases at J, with 14 bases in the middle. CDR3: CASSLGYGSATNEKLFF. The CDR3 region has the DNA TGTGCCAGCAGTTTGGGGTATGGCAGCGCAACTAATGAAAAACTGTTTTTT.

V is TRBV24-1 and J is TRBJ2-1, with 14 bases lining up with TRBD2. The V and J ends lost 4 bases and 10 bases, in that order; junction bases with no gene match: 11. Germline lookup yields CDR1 KGHDR and CDR2 SFDVKD. This CDR3 comprises 17 residues. CDR3 nucleotide sequence: TGTGCCACCAGTGACTCTGAACGACTAGCGGGAGGGCACGAGCAGTTCTTC. Amino acids: CATSDSERLAGGHEQFF.

The chain recombines TRBV4-2 with TRBJ2-3; 10 nucleotides align to TRBD2. Per the germline V gene, CDR1 is LGHNA and CDR2 is YNFKEQ. The CDR3 covers 17 residues. Trimming at V came to 3 bases and at J to 0 bases, leaving 6 bases not matched to a gene. CDR3 sequence: CASSQTGLATSTDTQYF. The CDR3 region has the DNA TGTGCCAGCAGCCAGACGGGACTAGCGACTAGCACAGATACGCAGTATTTT.

The V and J genes are TRBV7-9 and TRBJ1-4, with D unclear. CDR1 is SEHNR and CDR2 is FQNEAQ in the germline V gene (reference sequence). V dropped 5 bases and J dropped 8 bases, with 12 bases sitting between them. The CDR3 spans 13 residues. The CDR3 DNA is TGTGCCAGCAGCCCCGACACCGAAGAAAAACTGTTTTTT. It codes for CASSPDTEEKLFF. Looking up the rest from reference TRBV7-9 and TRBJ1-4 gives the full variable domain: DTGVSQNPRHKITKRGQNVTFRCDPISEHNRLYWYRQTLGQGPEFLTYFQNEAQLEKSRLLSDRFSAERPKGSFSTLEIQRTEQGDSAMYLCASSPDTEEKLFFGSGTQLSVL.

This clonotype turned up a few times. The chain employs TRBV7-2 and TRBJ1-2; D not resolved. Germline V gene sequence: CDR1 SGHTA, CDR2 FQGNSA. The CDR3 is 15 residues long. The V gene lost 5 bases and the J gene lost 2 bases, with 15 bases spanning the gap. The CDR3 DNA follows: TGTGCCAGCAGCCTCCGGGAGGTAGAGAACTATGGCTACACCTTC. This gives the protein CASSLREVENYGYTF.

The rearrangement uses TRBV9 and TRBJ1-3; D remains ambiguous. The CDR3 is made up of 14 amino acids. CDR1 is SGDLS, CDR2 YYNGEE, per germline. The ends were cut back, 2 bases at V and 1 base at J, with 7 bases in the middle. CDR3 residues: CASSVRVSGNTIYF. CDR3 nucleotide sequence: TGTGCCAGCAGCGTGCGGGTATCTGGAAACACCATATATTTT.

This clonotype was found once. The rearrangement joins TRBV4-1 to TRBJ2-7; a possible D gene is TRBD2 (5 bases). CDR1 is MGHRA, CDR2 YSYEKL, per germline. This CDR3 comprises 15 residues. The germline V and J ends were trimmed by 3 bases and 7 bases, with 19 bases remaining between them. As DNA, the CDR3 is TGCGCCAGCAGCCATCCCCTTAGCGCTTACAATGAGCAGTACTTC. It encodes CASSHPLSAYNEQYF.

V usage is TRBV5-1 and J usage is TRBJ2-1; 9 bases align to TRBD2. Per the germline V gene, CDR1 is SGHRS and CDR2 is YFSETQ. The CDR3 has 15 amino acids. Trimming removed 0 bases from V and 7 bases from J; junction bases left unmatched: 5. Here the CDR3 DNA reads TGCGCCAGCAGCTTGGTTGGACTAGCGAGGAATGAGCAGTTCTTC. This encodes CASSLVGLARNEQFF.

The rearrangement joins TRBV19 to TRBJ2-1; 14 bases match TRBD2. Germline CDR1 reads LNHDA; CDR2 reads SQIVND (reference sequence). The V gene end was trimmed by 5 bases and the J gene end by 4 bases; junction bases not matched to a gene: 10. CDR3 size: 18 residues. CDR3 protein: CASSGGRTSGRPYNEQFF. The DNA for the CDR3 is TGTGCCAGTAGTGGGGGGAGGACTAGCGGGAGGCCTTACAATGAGCAGTTCTTC.

This clonotype turned up a few times. The chain links TRBV20-1 to TRBJ2-1, with 8 positions matching TRBD2. The CDR3 runs to 16 residues. Germline V lookup: CDR1 DFQATT, CDR2 SNEGSKA (reference sequence). Losses at the gene ends were 5 bases for V and 0 bases for J; bases not matched to a gene: 9. The DNA of the CDR3 is TGCAGTGCTCCAGATCCTAGCGGGCCCTCCTACAATGAGCAGTTCTTC. Translation: CSAPDPSGPSYNEQFF.

The CDR3 region has the DNA TGCAGTGCTAGAGATCGTCAGGGTGGGGAGACCCAGTACTTC. Residues: CSARDRQGGETQYF. This chain uses TRBV20-1 with TRBJ2-5, with D possibly being TRBD1 (5 bases). The V and J ends lost 0 bases and 5 bases respectively, with 13 bases between them. The V gene's germline CDR1 is DFQATT and CDR2 SNEGSKA (reference sequence). The CDR3 contains 14 residues.

This clonotype was seen a handful of times. The chain employs TRBV11-2 and TRBJ2-1; D possibly matches TRBD1 or TRBD2 (6 bases each). The CDR3 length is 16 residues. Germline loops: CDR1 SGHAT, CDR2 FQNNGV. V was cut by 0 bases and J by 3 bases, with 12 bases left in between. This CDR3 reads CASSLDQGGNYNEQFF. For the CDR3, the DNA is TGTGCCAGCAGCTTAGATCAAGGGGGGAACTACAATGAGCAGTTCTTC.

The CDR3 DNA is TGTGCCAGTAGTATAAGGGGGACTAGCGGCAACTCTTACAATGAGCAGTACTTC. Its translation: CASSIRGTSGNSYNEQYF. The chain carries TRBV19 and TRBJ2-1; 11 nucleotides agree with TRBD2. TRBJ2-7 matches the DNA end more closely, so the J call is doubtful. CDR1 and CDR2 from the germline V gene are LNHDA and SQIVND (reference sequence). There are 18 residues in the CDR3.

The chain links TRBV10-3 to TRBJ1-1; 8 positions match TRBD1. Per germline, CDR1 ENHRY and CDR2 SYGVKD. The CDR3 extends over 14 amino acids. V was clipped by 3 bases and J by 4 bases; unmatched bases: 4. CDR3 region: CAISDGQGRTEAFF. The CDR3 DNA is TGTGCCATCAGTGATGGACAGGGACGCACTGAAGCTTTCTTT.

The chain joins TRBV2 to TRBJ2-7; D is perhaps TRBD1 (5 bases). Germline CDR1 SNHLY, CDR2 FYNNEI. The germline V and J ends were trimmed by 7 bases and 5 bases, with 15 bases remaining between them. This CDR3 has 13 residues. Here the CDR3 reads CASTPKGYNEQYF. The CDR3 DNA reads as TGTGCCAGCACCCCTAAGGGGTACAACGAGCAGTACTTC.

This clonotype was found once. This chain uses TRBV5-1 with TRBJ1-1, with D possibly matching TRBD1 (6 bases). In germline, CDR1 is SGHRS, CDR2 YFSETQ. V gave up 0 bases and J gave up 0 bases, with 12 bases separating them. There are 16 residues in the CDR3. CDR3 sequence: CASSLGPGHLNTEAFF. The CDR3, as DNA: TGCGCCAGCAGCTTGGGACCGGGACACCTGAACACTGAAGCTTTCTTT.

The J gene is TRBJ2-7, the V gene TRBV20-1; 7 positions match TRBD2. The trim removed 3 bases at V and 12 bases at J, leaving 20 bases unmatched. Germline V CDR1 and CDR2: DFQATT, SNEGSKA (reference sequence). The CDR3 is 15 amino acids. The CDR3 DNA reads as TGCAGTGCTAGGTCGACGGGAGGTCGCCAAGAGACCCTGTACTTC. Translation gives CSARSTGGRQETLYF.

In its sample, this clonotype was seen a few times. This rearrangement joins TRBV13 to TRBJ1-2; the D gene is possibly TRBD1 (6 bases). CDR3 length: 15 amino acids. Per the germline V gene, CDR1 is PRHDT and CDR2 is FYEKMQ (reference sequence). V shed 5 bases and J shed 6 bases, with 19 bases lying between them. The CDR3 nucleotides read TGTGCCAGCAGCGATACCCGGGGCAGGGGAAATGGCTACACCTTC. This encodes CASSDTRGRGNGYTF.

The CDR3 nucleotides read TGTGCCAGCAGCTTAGTGTCTAGCGGGAGGGCCAGAGAGACCCAGTACTTC. Encoded protein: CASSLVSSGRARETQYF. The V call is TRBV7-2, the J call TRBJ2-5; TRBD2 matches at 12 bases. V was clipped by 1 base and J by 4 bases; unmatched bases: 7. Germline V gene lookup returns CDR1 SGHTA and CDR2 FQGNSA. The CDR3 loop spans 17 amino acids.

This clonotype was seen more than once but under ten times. This sequence joins TRBV15 and TRBJ2-3, with 12 bases aligning to TRBD2. Germline V gene sequence: CDR1 LNHNV, CDR2 YYDKDF (reference sequence). J was trimmed by 3 bases and V by 2 bases; bases with no gene match: 9. This CDR3 is built from 18 residues. The CDR3 spells CATSRSYRTSGITDTQYF. CDR3 bases: TGTGCCACCAGCAGATCTTACAGGACTAGCGGGATAACAGATACGCAGTATTTT.

This clonotype was detected a few times. The gene calls are TRBV6-5 and TRBJ2-3, with 14 bases identical to TRBD2. Germline CDR1 MNHEY, CDR2 SVGAGI. V gave up 2 bases and J gave up 5 bases; unmatched junction bases: 6. This CDR3 is 17 amino acids long. CDR3: CASSYGGLAGDKDTQYF. The CDR3 DNA sequence: TGTGCCAGCAGTTACGGGGGACTAGCGGGAGACAAAGATACGCAGTATTTT.

In its sample, this clonotype was seen a few times. The gene calls are TRBV6-7 and TRBJ2-7, with D tentatively TRBD1 (6 bases). TRBV6-7 is treated as an ORF (open reading frame) with a function not yet certain. V was shortened by 2 bases and J by 4 bases, with 9 bases between the two germline ends. The CDR3 covers 13 residues. The CDR3 nucleotides read TGTGCCAGCAGTTACAAGACAGGTTACGAGCAGTACTTC. It is translated as CASSYKTGYEQYF.

The V gene is TRBV10-3, the J gene TRBJ2-5, with D possibly being TRBD2 (5 bases). From germline, CDR1 is ENHRY and CDR2 SYGVKD. The V gene lost 4 bases and the J gene lost 2 bases, with 11 bases spanning the gap. The length of the CDR3 is 14 residues. DNA for the CDR3: TGTGCCATCAGTGGGTCAACTAGACAAGAGACCCAGTACTTC. Its protein product is CAISGSTRQETQYF.

This clonotype has a handful of counts. The V call is TRBV6-5, the J call TRBJ1-6; D is possibly TRBD1 (5 bases). Germline V CDR1 and CDR2: MNHEY, SVGAGI. The V end lost 6 bases, the J end lost 4 bases, and 10 bases lay between the germline ends. This CDR3 spans 14 amino acids. The CDR3 loop reads CASREGLYNSPLHF. In DNA, the CDR3 is TGTGCCAGCAGGGAGGGGTTATATAATTCACCCCTCCACTTT.